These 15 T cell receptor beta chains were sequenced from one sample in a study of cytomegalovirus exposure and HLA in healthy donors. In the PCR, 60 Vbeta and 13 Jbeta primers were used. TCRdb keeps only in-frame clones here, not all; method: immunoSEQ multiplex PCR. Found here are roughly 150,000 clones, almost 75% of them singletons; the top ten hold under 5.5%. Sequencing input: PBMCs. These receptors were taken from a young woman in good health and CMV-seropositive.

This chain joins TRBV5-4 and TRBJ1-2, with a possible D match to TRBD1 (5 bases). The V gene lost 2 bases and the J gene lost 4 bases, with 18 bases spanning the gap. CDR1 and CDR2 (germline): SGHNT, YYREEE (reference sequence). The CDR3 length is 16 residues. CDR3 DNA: TGTGCCAGCAGCTTCTCTTCCGGACAAACCGGCTATGGCTACACCTTC. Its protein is CASSFSSGQTGYGYTF.

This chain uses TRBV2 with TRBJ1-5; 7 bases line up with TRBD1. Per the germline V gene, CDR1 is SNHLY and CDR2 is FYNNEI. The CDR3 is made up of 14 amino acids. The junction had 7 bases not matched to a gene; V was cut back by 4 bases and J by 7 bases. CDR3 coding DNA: TGTGCCAGCAGTGTCCGGGACAGCGGCCAGCCCCAGCATTTT. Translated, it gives CASSVRDSGQPQHF.

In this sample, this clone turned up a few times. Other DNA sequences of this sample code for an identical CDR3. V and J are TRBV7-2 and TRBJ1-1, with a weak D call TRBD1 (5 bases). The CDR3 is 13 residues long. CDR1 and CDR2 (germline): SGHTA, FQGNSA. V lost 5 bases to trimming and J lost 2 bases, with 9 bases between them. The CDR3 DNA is TGTGCCAGCAGCCTAGACAGAAACACTGAAGCTTTCTTT. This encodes CASSLDRNTEAFF.

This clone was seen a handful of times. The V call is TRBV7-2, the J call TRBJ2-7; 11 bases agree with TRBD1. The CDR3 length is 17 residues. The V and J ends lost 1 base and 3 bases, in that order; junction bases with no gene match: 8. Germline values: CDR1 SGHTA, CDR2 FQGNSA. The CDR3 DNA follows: TGTGCCAGCAGCTTAGTGGTGGCTGGGACAGGGGGCTACGAGCAGTACTTC. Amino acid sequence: CASSLVVAGTGGYEQYF.

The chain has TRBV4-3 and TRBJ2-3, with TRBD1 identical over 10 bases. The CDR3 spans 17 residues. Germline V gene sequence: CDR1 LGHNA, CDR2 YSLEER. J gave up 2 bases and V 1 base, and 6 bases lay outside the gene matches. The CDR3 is CASSQGGTGDVTDTQYF. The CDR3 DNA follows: TGCGCCAGCAGCCAAGGGGGGACAGGGGATGTCACAGATACGCAGTATTTT.

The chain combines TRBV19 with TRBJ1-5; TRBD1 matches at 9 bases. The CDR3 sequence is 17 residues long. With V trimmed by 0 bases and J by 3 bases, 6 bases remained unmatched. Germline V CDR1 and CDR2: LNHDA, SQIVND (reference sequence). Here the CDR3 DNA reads TGTGCCAGTAGTATAGACGGGACAGGGTTCGTCAATCAGCCCCAGCATTTT. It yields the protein CASSIDGTGFVNQPQHF.

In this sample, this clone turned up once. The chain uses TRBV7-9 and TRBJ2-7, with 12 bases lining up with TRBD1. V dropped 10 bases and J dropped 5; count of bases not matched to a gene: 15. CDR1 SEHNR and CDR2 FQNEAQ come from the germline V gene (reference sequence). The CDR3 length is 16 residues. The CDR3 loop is CATHPGTGGAFDEQYF. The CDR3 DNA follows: TGTGCCACCCATCCCGGGACAGGGGGCGCGTTTGACGAGCAGTACTTC. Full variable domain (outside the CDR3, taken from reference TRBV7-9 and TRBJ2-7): DTGVSQNPRHKITKRGQNVTFRCDPISEHNRLYWYRQTLGQGPEFLTYFQNEAQLEKSRLLSDRFSAERPKGSFSTLEIQRTEQGDSAMYLCATHPGTGGAFDEQYFGPGTRLTVT.

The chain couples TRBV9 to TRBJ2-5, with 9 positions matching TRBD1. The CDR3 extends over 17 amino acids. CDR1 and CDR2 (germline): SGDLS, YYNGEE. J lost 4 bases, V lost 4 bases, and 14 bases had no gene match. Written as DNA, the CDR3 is TGTGCCAGCAGCACCCAGACAGGGGGTAAGGGTTTAGAGACCCAGTACTTC. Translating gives CASSTQTGGKGLETQYF.

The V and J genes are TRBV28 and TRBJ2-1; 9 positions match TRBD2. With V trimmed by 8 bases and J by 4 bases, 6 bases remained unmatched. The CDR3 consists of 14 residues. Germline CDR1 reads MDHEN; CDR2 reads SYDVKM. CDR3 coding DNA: TGTGCCAGCCAAGCGGGGGGAGGGTACAATGAGCAGTTCTTC. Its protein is CASQAGGGYNEQFF.

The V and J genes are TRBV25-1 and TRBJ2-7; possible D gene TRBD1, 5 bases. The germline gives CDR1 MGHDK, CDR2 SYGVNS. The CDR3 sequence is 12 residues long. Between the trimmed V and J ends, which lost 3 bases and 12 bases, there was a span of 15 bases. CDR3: CASSDFGAGLYF. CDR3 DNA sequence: TGTGCCAGCAGTGACTTTGGGGCAGGGCTGTACTTC.

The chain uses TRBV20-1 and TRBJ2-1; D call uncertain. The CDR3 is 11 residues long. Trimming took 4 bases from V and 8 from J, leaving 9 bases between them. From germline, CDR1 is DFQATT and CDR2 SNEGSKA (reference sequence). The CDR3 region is CSAIPLHEQFF. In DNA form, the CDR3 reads TGCAGTGCTATCCCTCTCCATGAGCAGTTCTTC.

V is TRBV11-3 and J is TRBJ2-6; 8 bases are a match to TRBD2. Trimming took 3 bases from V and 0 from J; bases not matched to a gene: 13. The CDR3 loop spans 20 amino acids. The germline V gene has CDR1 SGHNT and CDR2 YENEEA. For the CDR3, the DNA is TGTGCCAGCAGCTTCGGCGGGGGGCCCGGAGGCGTCTCTGGGGCCAACGTCCTGACTTTC. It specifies CASSFGGGPGGVSGANVLTF.

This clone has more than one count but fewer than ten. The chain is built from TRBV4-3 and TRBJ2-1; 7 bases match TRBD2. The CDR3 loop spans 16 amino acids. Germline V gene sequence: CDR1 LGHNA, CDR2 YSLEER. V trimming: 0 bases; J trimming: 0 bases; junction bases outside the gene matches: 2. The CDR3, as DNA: TGCGCCAGCAGCCAAGATGGCGGGGGCTCCTACAATGAGCAGTTCTTC. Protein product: CASSQDGGGSYNEQFF.

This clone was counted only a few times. CDR3 sequence (DNA): TGTGCCAGCAGCGTAAGACTAGCGGGGGCCTACAATGAGCAGTTCTTC. This translates into CASSVRLAGAYNEQFF. This sequence joins TRBV7-2 and TRBJ2-1; 12 bases map to TRBD2. In germline, CDR1 is SGHTA, CDR2 FQGNSA. Germline trimming cut 5 bases from V and 2 bases from J; bases unmatched to any gene: 4. The CDR3 covers 16 residues.

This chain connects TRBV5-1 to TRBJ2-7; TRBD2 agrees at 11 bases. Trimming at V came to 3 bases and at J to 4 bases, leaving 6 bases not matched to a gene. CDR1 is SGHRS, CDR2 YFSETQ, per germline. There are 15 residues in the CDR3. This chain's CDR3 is CASSSPLAGVYEQYF. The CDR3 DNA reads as TGCGCCAGCAGCTCCCCACTAGCGGGGGTGTACGAGCAGTACTTC.